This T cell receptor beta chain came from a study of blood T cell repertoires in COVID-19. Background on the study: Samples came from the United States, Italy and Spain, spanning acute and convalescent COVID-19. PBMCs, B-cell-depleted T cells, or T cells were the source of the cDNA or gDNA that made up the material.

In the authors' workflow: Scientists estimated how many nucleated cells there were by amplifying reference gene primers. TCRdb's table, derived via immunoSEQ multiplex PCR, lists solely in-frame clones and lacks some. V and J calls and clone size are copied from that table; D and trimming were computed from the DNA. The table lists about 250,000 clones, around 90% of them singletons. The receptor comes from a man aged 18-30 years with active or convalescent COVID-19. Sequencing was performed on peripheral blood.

The CDR3 bases are TGTGCCAGCAGTGACGAGATAGCGGGACGTAGGTTCTTC. It encodes CASSDEIAGRRFF. The gene calls are TRBV6-4 and TRBJ2-1, with 8 bases that match TRBD2. The CDR3 is 13 amino acids. CDR1 is MRHNA, CDR2 SNTAGT, per germline. The ends lost 2 bases at V and 15 bases at J; junction bases unmatched: 9.